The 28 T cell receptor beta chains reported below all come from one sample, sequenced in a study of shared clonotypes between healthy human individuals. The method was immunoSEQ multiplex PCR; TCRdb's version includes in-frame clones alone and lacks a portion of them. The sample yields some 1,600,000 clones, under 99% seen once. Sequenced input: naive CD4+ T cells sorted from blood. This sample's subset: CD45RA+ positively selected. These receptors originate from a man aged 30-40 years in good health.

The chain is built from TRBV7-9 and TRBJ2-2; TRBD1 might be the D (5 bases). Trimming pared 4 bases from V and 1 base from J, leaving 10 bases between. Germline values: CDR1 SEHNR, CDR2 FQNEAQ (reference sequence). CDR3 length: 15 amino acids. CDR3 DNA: TGTGCCAGCAGCTCAGGACATTTGAACACCGGGGAGCTGTTTTTT. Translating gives CASSSGHLNTGELFF.

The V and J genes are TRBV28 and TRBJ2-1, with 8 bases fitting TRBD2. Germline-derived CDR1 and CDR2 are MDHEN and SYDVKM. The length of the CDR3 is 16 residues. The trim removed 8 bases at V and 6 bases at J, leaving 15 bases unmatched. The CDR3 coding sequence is TGTGCCAGCGTGATCGCCGGGACTAGAACATTCAATGAGCAGTTCTTC. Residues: CASVIAGTRTFNEQFF. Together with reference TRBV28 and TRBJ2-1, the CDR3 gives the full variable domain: DVKVTQSSRYLVKRTGEKVFLECVQDMDHENMFWYRQDPGLGLRLIYFSYDVKMKEKGDIPEGYSVSREKKERFSLILESASTNQTSMYLCASVIAGTRTFNEQFFGPGTRLTVL.

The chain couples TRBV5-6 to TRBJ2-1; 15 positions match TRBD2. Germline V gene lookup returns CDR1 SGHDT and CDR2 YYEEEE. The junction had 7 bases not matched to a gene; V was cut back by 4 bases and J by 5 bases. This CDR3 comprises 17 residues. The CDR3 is CASSEIGTSGRNNEQFF. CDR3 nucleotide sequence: TGTGCCAGCAGCGAAATTGGGACTAGCGGGAGGAACAATGAGCAGTTCTTC.

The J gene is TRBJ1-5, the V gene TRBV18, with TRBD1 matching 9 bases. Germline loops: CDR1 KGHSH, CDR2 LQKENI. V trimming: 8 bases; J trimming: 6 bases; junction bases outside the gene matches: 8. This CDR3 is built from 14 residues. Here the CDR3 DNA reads TGTGCCAGCCGCCGGGACAGGGACAGTCAGCCCCAGCATTTT. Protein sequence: CASRRDRDSQPQHF.

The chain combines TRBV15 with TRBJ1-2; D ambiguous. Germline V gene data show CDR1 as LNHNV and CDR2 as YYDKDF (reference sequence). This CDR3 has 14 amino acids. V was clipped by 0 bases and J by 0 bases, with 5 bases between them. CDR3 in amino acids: CATSREGANYGYTF. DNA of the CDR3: TGTGCCACCAGCAGAGAGGGCGCTAACTATGGCTACACCTTC.

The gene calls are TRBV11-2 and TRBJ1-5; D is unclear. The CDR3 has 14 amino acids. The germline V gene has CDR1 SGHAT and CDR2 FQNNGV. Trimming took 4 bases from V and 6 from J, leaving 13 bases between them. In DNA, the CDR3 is TGTGCCAGCAGCTCCGGACCGAGGGCTCAGCCCCAGCATTTT. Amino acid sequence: CASSSGPRAQPQHF. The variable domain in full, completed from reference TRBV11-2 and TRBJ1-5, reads EAGVAQSPRYKIIEKRQSVAFWCNPISGHATLYWYQQILGQGPKLLIQFQNNGVVDDSQLPKDRFSAERLKGVDSTLKIQPAKLEDSAVYLCASSSGPRAQPQHFGDGTRLSIL.

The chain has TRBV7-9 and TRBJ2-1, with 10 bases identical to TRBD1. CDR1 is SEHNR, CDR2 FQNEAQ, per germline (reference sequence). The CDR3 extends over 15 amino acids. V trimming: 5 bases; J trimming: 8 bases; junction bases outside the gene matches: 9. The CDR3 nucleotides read TGTGCCAGCAGCCAGGGACAGGGGACGGGTTATGAGCAGTTCTTC. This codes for CASSQGQGTGYEQFF.

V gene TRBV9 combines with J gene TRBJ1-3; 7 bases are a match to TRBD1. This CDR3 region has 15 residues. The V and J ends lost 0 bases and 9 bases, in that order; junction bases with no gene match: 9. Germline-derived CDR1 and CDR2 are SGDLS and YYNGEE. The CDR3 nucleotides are TGTGCCAGCAGCGTAGGTGGCAGGGGGACGAGCACCATATATTTT. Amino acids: CASSVGGRGTSTIYF.

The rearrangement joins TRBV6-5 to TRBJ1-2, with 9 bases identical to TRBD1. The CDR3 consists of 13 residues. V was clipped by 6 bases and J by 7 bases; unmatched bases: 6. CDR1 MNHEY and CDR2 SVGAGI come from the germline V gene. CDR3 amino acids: CASRRQGEAGYTF. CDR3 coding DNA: TGTGCCAGCAGGAGACAGGGGGAGGCTGGCTACACCTTC.

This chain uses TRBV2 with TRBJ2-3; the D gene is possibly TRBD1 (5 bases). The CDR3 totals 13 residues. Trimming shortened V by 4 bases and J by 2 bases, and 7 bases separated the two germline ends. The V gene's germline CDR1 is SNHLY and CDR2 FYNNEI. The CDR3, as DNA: TGTGCCAGCAGTGGACAGATCACAGATACGCAGTATTTT. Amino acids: CASSGQITDTQYF.

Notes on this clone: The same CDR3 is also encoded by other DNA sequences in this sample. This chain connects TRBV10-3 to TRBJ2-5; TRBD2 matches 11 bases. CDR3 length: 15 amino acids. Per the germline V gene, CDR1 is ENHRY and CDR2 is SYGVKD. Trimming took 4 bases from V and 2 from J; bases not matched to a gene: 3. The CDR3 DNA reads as TGTGCCATCAGTGGGGTAGCGGGAGGGCAAGAGACCCAGTACTTC. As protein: CAISGVAGGQETQYF.

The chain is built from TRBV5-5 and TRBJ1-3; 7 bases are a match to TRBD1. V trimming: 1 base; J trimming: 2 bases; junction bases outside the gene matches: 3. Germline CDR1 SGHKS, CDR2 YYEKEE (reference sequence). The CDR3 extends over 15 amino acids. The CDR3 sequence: CASSLTGQAGNTIYF. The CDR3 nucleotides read TGTGCCAGCAGCTTGACCGGACAGGCTGGAAACACCATATATTTT.

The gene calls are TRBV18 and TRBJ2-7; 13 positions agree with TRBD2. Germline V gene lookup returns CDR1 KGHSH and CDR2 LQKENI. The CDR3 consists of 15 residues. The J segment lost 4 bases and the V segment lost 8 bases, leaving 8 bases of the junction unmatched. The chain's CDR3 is CASTRTSGSKYEQYF. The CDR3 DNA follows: TGTGCCAGCACAAGGACTAGCGGGAGTAAATACGAGCAGTACTTC.

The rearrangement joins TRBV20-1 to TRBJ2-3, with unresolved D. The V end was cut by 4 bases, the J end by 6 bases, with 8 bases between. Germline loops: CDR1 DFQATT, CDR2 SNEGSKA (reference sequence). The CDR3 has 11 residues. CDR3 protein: CSAINTDTQYF. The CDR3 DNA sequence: TGCAGTGCTATCAATACGGATACGCAGTATTTT.

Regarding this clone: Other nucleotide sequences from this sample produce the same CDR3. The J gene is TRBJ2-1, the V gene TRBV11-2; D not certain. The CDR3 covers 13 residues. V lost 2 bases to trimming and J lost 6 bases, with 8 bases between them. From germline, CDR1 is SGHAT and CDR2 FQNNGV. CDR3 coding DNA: TGTGCCAGCAGCTTAAGTCTGGGCAATGAGCAGTTCTTC. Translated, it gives CASSLSLGNEQFF.

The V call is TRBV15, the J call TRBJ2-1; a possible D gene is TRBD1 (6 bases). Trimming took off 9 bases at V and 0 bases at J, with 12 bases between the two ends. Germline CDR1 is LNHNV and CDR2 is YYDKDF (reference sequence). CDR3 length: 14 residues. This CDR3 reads CATTGTSSYNEQFF. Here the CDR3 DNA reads TGTGCCACAACCGGGACATCCTCCTACAATGAGCAGTTCTTC.

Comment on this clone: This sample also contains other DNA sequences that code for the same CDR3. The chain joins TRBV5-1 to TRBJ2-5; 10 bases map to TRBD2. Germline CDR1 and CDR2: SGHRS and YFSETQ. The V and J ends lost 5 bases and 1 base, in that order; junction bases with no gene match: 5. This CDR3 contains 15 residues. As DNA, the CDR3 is TGCGCCAGCAGTCCTGGACTAGCGGTCCAAGAGACCCAGTACTTC. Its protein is CASSPGLAVQETQYF.

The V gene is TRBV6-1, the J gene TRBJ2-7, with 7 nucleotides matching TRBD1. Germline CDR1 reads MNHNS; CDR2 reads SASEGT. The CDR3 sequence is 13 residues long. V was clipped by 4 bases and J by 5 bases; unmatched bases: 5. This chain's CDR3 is CASSVTGAHEQYF. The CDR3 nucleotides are TGTGCCAGCAGTGTTACAGGGGCCCACGAGCAGTACTTC.

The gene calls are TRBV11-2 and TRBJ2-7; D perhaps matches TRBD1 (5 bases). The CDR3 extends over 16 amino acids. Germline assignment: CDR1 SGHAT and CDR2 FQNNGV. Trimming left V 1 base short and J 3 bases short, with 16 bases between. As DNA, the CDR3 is TGTGCCAGCAGCTTAGGTCTTAGTGCAGGGAACTACGAGCAGTACTTC. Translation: CASSLGLSAGNYEQYF.

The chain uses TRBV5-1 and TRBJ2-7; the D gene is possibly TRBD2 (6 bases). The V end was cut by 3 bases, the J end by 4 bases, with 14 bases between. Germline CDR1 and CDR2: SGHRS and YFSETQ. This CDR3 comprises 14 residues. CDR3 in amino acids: CASSSQVGGYEQYF. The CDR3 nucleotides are TGCGCCAGCAGCTCGCAGGTGGGGGGTTACGAGCAGTACTTC.

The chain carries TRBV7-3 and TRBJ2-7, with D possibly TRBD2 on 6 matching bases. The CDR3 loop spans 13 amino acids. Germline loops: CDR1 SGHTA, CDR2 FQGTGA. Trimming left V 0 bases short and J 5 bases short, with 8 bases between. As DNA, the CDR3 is TGTGCCAGCAGCTTAACGTGGGGGGACGAGCAGTACTTC. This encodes CASSLTWGDEQYF.

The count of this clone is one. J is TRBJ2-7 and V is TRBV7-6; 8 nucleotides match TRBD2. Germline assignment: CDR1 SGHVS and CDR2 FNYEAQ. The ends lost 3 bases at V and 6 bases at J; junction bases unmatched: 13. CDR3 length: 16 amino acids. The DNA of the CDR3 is TGTGCCAGCAGCTTCTCCCTGGGGCTAGCGGGCGGCGAGCAGTACTTC. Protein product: CASSFSLGLAGGEQYF.

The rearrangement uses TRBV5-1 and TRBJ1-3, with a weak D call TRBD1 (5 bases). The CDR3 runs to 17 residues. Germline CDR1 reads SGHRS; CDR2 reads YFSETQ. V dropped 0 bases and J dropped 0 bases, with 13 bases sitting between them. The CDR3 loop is CASSLELPGTSGNTIYF. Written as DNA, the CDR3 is TGCGCCAGCAGCTTGGAACTCCCAGGGACCTCTGGAAACACCATATATTTT.

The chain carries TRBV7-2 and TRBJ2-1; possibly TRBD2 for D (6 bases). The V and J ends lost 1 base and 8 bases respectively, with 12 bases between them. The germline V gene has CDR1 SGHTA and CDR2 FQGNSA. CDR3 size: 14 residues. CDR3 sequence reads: CASSLVGSRDEQFF. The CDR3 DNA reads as TGTGCCAGCAGCTTAGTCGGGAGTAGGGATGAGCAGTTCTTC. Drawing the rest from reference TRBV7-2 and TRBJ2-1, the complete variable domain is GAGVSQSPSNKVTEKGKDVELRCDPISGHTALYWYRQSLGQGLEFLIYFQGNSAPDKSGLPSDRFSAERTGGSVSTLTIQRTQQEDSAVYLCASSLVGSRDEQFFGPGTRLTVL.

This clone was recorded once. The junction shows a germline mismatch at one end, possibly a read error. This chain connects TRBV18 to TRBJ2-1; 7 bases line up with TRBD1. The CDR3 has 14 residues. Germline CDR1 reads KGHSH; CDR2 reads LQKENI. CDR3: CASSPQGFNNEQFF. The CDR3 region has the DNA TGTGCCAGCTCCCCACAGGGGTTCAACAATGAGCAGTTCTTC.

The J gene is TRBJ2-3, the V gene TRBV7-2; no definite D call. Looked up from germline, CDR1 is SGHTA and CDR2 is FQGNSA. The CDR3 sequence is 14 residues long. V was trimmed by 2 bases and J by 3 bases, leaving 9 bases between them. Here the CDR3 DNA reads TGTGCCAGCAGCTTACAGATGGGGACAGATACGCAGTATTTT. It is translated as CASSLQMGTDTQYF.

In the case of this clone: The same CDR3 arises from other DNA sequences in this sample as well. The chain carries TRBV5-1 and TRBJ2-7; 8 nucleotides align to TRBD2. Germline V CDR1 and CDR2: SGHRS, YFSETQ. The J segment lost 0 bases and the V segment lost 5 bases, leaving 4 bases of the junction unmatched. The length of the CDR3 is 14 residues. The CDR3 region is CASSISGSSYEQYF. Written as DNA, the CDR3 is TGCGCCAGCAGTATAAGCGGGAGCTCCTACGAGCAGTACTTC.

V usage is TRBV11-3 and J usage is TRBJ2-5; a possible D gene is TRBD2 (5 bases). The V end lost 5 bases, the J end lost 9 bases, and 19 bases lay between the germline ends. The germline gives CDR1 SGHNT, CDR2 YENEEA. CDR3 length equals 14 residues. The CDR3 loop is CASSEGPTSGAQYF. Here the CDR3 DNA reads TGTGCCAGCAGCGAGGGCCCCACGTCCGGGGCCCAGTACTTC.